This T cell receptor beta chain was documented in a study of blood T cell repertoires in COVID-19. Cohort assignment relied on participant-reported clinical history. As handled by the study authors: From reference gene primer amplification, estimates of nucleated cell counts were derived. The method was immunoSEQ multiplex PCR; TCRdb's version includes in-frame clones alone and lacks a portion of them. V, J and clone size derive from that table, while D and trimming were established from the DNA sequence. The top ten hold about 2.3% of the sample, which has some 130,000 clones, around nine tenths seen once. The germline gives CDR1 MGHRA, CDR2 YSYEKL. The CDR3 is made up of 15 amino acids. V lost 2 bases and J lost 5; bases outside the gene matches: 7.

The clonotype was recovered from a woman aged 45-60 years who had recovered from COVID-19. The chain recombines TRBV4-1 with TRBJ2-7; 9 nucleotides agree with TRBD1. Material for sequencing was PBMCs or T cells enriched from blood (not recorded which). The CDR3 DNA reads TGCGCCAGCAGCCAACCCTACCGGACAGGGGACGAGCAGTACTTC. Protein product: CASSQPYRTGDEQYF.